The rows below give T cell receptor beta chains drawn from one sample of a study of CD8 T cells in ankylosing spondylitis. TCRdb analysed the 5' RACE reads with MiXCR anew, one entry per CDR3 protein. The sample carries about 230,000 distinct CDR3 sequences, over 7% recorded once. The sequenced sample consisted of blood, either unsorted or a sorted T cell fraction (not recorded which). Receptors originate from a female donor with ankylosing spondylitis or in good health (not recorded which). The CDR3 runs from the conserved cysteine through the conserved F or W. D genes are given only for firm matches. A row's size may be missing; if present it is once, few, many or a size class.

v_gene	j_gene	abundance	d_gene	CDR3nt	CDR3aa
TRBV11-2	TRBJ1-5	NA	NA	TGTGCCAGCAGCTTAGGACTCCCCGGCAATCAGCCCCAGCATTTT	CASSLGLPGNQPQHF
TRBV7-6	TRBJ1-2	NA	NA	TGTGCCAGTTCCCCAATTGGGGGTGGCGGCTACACCTTC	CASSPIGGGGYTF
TRBV11-3	TRBJ1-4	few	TRBD1	TGTGCCAGCAGCTTGGGACAGGGGACTAAACTGTTTTTT	CASSLGQGTKLFF
TRBV6-5	TRBJ2-7	many	NA	TGTGCCAGCAGTTACTCATCAGCCCTCTTCTACGAGCAGTACTTC	CASSYSSALFYEQYF
TRBV7-9	TRBJ1-4	many	NA	TGTGCCAGCAGCGAGGGGGGCGGTAATGAAAAACTGTTTTTT	CASSEGGGNEKLFF
TRBV6-4	TRBJ2-2	NA	NA	TGTGCCAGTAGCCGGGAAGTGAGCACCGGGGAGCTGTTTTTT	CASSREVSTGELFF
TRBV12-3/TRBV12-4	TRBJ1-5	many	NA	TGTGCCAGCAGTCCCGAGAGGGCGGGTCAGCCCCAGCATTTT	CASSPERAGQPQHF
TRBV20-1	TRBJ2-4	many	NA	TGCAGTGCTAGAGCTCCCGCCCTTGCAAACATTCAGTACTTC	CSARAPALANIQYF
TRBV7-9	TRBJ2-1	few	NA	TGTGCCAGCAGCTTAGAAGCCAGATACAATGAGCAGTTCTTC	CASSLEARYNEQFF
TRBV20-1	TRBJ2-3	NA	NA	TGCAGTGCCGAGACAGCAGGGAAAGATACGCAGTATTTT	CSAETAGKDTQYF
TRBV19	TRBJ1-5	NA	TRBD1	TGTGCCAGTGTCTCGGACAGGGGGGATAGCAATCAGCCCCAGCATTTT	CASVSDRGDSNQPQHF
TRBV5-1	TRBJ1-4	many	TRBD1	TGCGCCAGCAGCTTGGGAGGACAGGGGAGCGAAAAACTGTTTTTT	CASSLGGQGSEKLFF
TRBV12-3/TRBV12-4	TRBJ2-6	NA	NA	TGTGCCAGCAGTGGACAGTCAACCTCTGGGGCCAACGTCCTGACTTTC	CASSGQSTSGANVLTF
TRBV20-1	TRBJ2-7	many	NA	TGCAGTGCCCTACGGAGTAGCGGATACGAGCAGTACTTC	CSALRSSGYEQYF
TRBV12-3/TRBV12-4	TRBJ2-3	many	NA	TGTGCCAGCAGTTGGGCAGGGTCAGATACGCAGTATTTT	CASSWAGSDTQYF
TRBV3-1	TRBJ2-6	NA	NA	TGTGCCAGCAGTTTAGGAGGGCAGGGCGCTCTCTCTGGGGCCAACGTCCTGACTTTC	CASSLGGQGALSGANVLTF
TRBV5-2	TRBJ2-1	few	NA	TGTGCCAGCAAAAACGGGTTAGCGAACTACAATGAGCAGTTCTTC	CASKNGLANYNEQFF
TRBV3-1	TRBJ2-2	few	TRBD2	TGTGCCTTCCGTGGGGGGAAACTAGCGACGACCGCGGACACCGGGGAGCTGTTTTTT	CAFRGGKLATTADTGELFF